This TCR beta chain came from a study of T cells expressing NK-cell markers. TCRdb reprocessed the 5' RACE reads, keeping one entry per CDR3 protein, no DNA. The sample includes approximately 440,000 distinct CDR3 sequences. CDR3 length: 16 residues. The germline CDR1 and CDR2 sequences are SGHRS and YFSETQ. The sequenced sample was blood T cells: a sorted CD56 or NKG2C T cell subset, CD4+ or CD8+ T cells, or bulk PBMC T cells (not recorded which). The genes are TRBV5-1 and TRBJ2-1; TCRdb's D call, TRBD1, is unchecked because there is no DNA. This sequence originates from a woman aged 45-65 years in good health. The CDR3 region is CASTSGGGASYNEQFF.